The 21 T cell receptor beta chains presented below share a single source sample, sequenced in a study of cytomegalovirus exposure and HLA in healthy donors. PCR involved 60 Vbeta and 13 Jbeta primers. The protocol was immunoSEQ multiplex PCR, while the TCRdb copy is restricted to in-frame clones and leaves out a portion. The sample shows approximately 130,000 clones, 65% to 85% of them seen only once. Sequenced input: PBMCs. Receptors were obtained from a woman between 40 and 50 years old in good health and CMV-seropositive.

This clone was recorded a few times. The chain couples TRBV4-3 to TRBJ2-7; the D gene is possibly TRBD1 (6 bases). The CDR3 is 14 residues long. Germline CDR1 LGHNA, CDR2 YSLEER. Trimming took 5 bases from V and 1 from J, leaving 12 bases between them. This CDR3 is CASSSGQWSYEQYF. The CDR3 nucleotides read TGCGCCAGCAGCTCAGGACAGTGGTCCTACGAGCAGTACTTC.

This clone occurred once. The chain couples TRBV13 to TRBJ2-5; TRBD1 might be the D (5 bases). V lost 5 bases and J lost 5, with 15 bases in between. Germline V gene sequence: CDR1 PRHDT, CDR2 FYEKMQ (reference sequence). The CDR3 runs 14 residues. The CDR3 DNA reads TGTGCCAGCAGCCCCTTAAGGGGTTCGGAGACCCAGTACTTC. Its protein is CASSPLRGSETQYF. Looking up the rest from reference TRBV13 and TRBJ2-5 gives the full variable domain: AAGVIQSPRHLIKEKRETATLKCYPIPRHDTVYWYQQGPGQDPQFLISFYEKMQSDKGSIPDRFSAQQFSDYHSELNMSSLELGDSALYFCASSPLRGSETQYFGPGTRLLVL.

V is TRBV18 and J is TRBJ1-5, with 8 bases lining up with TRBD1. Unmatched junction bases numbered 16, after V lost 6 bases and J lost 6 bases. In germline, CDR1 is KGHSH, CDR2 LQKENI. This CDR3 contains 17 residues. CDR3 nucleotides: TGTGCCAGCTCCCAGGCGGCCGAGACAGGGGCCGTTCAGCCCCAGCATTTT. Protein sequence: CASSQAAETGAVQPQHF.

CDR3 sequence (DNA): TGCGCCAGCAGTGAGTCACGGGGCTCTGGGGCCAACGTCCTGACTTTC. This translates into CASSESRGSGANVLTF. The rearrangement uses TRBV10-2 and TRBJ2-6; D perhaps matches TRBD2 (5 bases). CDR1 is WSHSY and CDR2 is SAAADI in the germline V gene. Trimming shortened V by 0 bases and J by 0 bases, and 6 bases separated the two germline ends. This CDR3 is built from 16 residues.

The V call is TRBV6-5, the J call TRBJ1-4; a weak D match, TRBD1 (5 bases). CDR3 length equals 15 residues. V was shortened by 5 bases and J by 6 bases, with 16 bases between the two germline ends. Germline CDR1 reads MNHEY; CDR2 reads SVGAGI. The CDR3 bases are TGTGCCAGCAGTGCACAGGAGCCTGGGGATGAAAAACTGTTTTTT. Translated, it gives CASSAQEPGDEKLFF.

The chain combines TRBV13 with TRBJ1-4; D may be TRBD1 (5 bases). Germline values: CDR1 PRHDT, CDR2 FYEKMQ (reference sequence). Trimming cost V 3 bases and J 0 bases, with 8 bases left between them. The CDR3 has 15 amino acids. CDR3 loop: CASSLMTATNEKLFF. CDR3 in DNA: TGTGCCAGCAGCTTGATGACAGCAACTAATGAAAAACTGTTTTTT.

This chain joins TRBV7-2 and TRBJ2-5; perhaps TRBD1 as D (6 bases). The CDR3 runs to 14 residues. Germline values: CDR1 SGHTA, CDR2 FQGNSA. The germline V and J ends were trimmed by 5 bases and 2 bases, with 12 bases remaining between them. DNA for the CDR3: TGTGCCAGCAGCCCAAGCAGGGGACAAGAGACCCAGTACTTC. This translates into CASSPSRGQETQYF.

This chain uses TRBV28 with TRBJ1-5; D unclear. The CDR3 is 13 amino acids. Per the germline V gene, CDR1 is MDHEN and CDR2 is SYDVKM. V was trimmed by 8 bases and J by 10 bases, leaving 18 bases between them. CDR3 residues: CASRPTGLGPQHF. The CDR3 DNA is TGTGCCAGCCGACCGACGGGGTTAGGACCCCAGCATTTT. The entire variable domain, with the rest obtained from reference TRBV28 and TRBJ1-5, is as follows: DVKVTQSSRYLVKRTGEKVFLECVQDMDHENMFWYRQDPGLGLRLIYFSYDVKMKEKGDIPEGYSVSREKKERFSLILESASTNQTSMYLCASRPTGLGPQHFGDGTRLSIL.

J is TRBJ1-2 and V is TRBV4-3; 8 nucleotides align to TRBD1. This CDR3 has 15 residues. Trimming took 4 bases from V and 7 from J; bases not matched to a gene: 11. CDR1 is LGHNA, CDR2 YSLEER, per germline. The CDR3 region is CASSLVPQGARGYTF. The CDR3 coding sequence is TGCGCCAGCAGCCTTGTCCCGCAGGGGGCGCGTGGCTACACCTTC.

The V call is TRBV27, the J call TRBJ2-3, with TRBD2 identical over 9 bases. This CDR3 is 15 amino acids long. The V segment lost 2 bases and the J segment 6 bases; nucleotides outside the gene matches: 6. Germline V CDR1 and CDR2: MNHEY, SMNVEV (reference sequence). The CDR3 bases are TGTGCCAGCAGTTTACCAGCGGGGGGCCCCGATACGCAGTATTTT. Protein product: CASSLPAGGPDTQYF.

V is TRBV7-2 and J is TRBJ1-4, with no clear D. Germline V gene sequence: CDR1 SGHTA, CDR2 FQGNSA. The germline V and J ends were trimmed by 2 bases and 13 bases, with 20 bases remaining between them. CDR3 length: 15 amino acids. The CDR3 DNA follows: TGTGCCAGCAGCTTAAACGGCGGTGCCCAGACGAGACTGTTTTTT. Protein sequence: CASSLNGGAQTRLFF.

This clone has more than one count but fewer than ten. V usage is TRBV27 and J usage is TRBJ2-3, with TRBD2 matching over 8 bases. The CDR3 runs 16 residues. With V trimmed by 2 bases and J by 1 base, 5 bases remained unmatched. Germline CDR1 and CDR2: MNHEY and SMNVEV (reference sequence). DNA of the CDR3: TGTGCCAGCAGTTTACTGCCGGGGGGGGGCACAGATACGCAGTATTTT. It specifies CASSLLPGGGTDTQYF.

The rearrangement links TRBV29-1 to TRBJ2-7, with D possibly TRBD2 on 6 matching bases. The germline V and J ends were trimmed by 7 bases and 6 bases, with 19 bases remaining between them. The CDR3 loop spans 13 amino acids. The germline V gene has CDR1 SQVTM and CDR2 ANQGSEA. CDR3 in DNA: TGCAGCGCACGACTGGGACTGGGCACCGAGCAGTACTTC. Protein: CSARLGLGTEQYF.

The chain combines TRBV21-1 with TRBJ2-1; the D call in the table, TRBD2, was not verified against the DNA. TRBV21-1 is shown as a pseudogene. The CDR3 length is 16 residues. The CDR3 sequence is CASSKAGRGDYNEQFF. The CDR3 DNA reads as TGTGCCAGCAGCAAAGCGGGGCGGGGAGACTACAATGAGCAGTTCTTC.

This rearrangement joins TRBV5-6 to TRBJ1-5; the D gene is possibly TRBD1 (6 bases). Per the germline V gene, CDR1 is SGHDT and CDR2 is YYEEEE. Trimming shortened V by 3 bases and J by 3 bases, and 19 bases separated the two germline ends. The CDR3 covers 17 residues. The CDR3 region is CASSWGQRLGVNQPQHF. CDR3 in DNA: TGTGCCAGCAGCTGGGGACAACGACTGGGCGTCAATCAGCCCCAGCATTTT.

V and J are TRBV19 and TRBJ2-1, with 9 bases that match TRBD1. V lost 7 bases and J lost 8; bases outside the gene matches: 3. The CDR3 length is 12 residues. Germline V lookup: CDR1 LNHDA, CDR2 SQIVND (reference sequence). The CDR3 region is CASTDRGDEQFF. The CDR3 coding sequence is TGTGCCAGTACGGACAGGGGCGATGAGCAGTTCTTC.

The chain uses TRBV13 and TRBJ2-3, with unresolved D. V was pared by 0 bases and J by 0 bases, with 4 bases between. CDR3 size: 14 residues. CDR1 PRHDT and CDR2 FYEKMQ come from the germline V gene (reference sequence). The CDR3 is CASSLGRSTDTQYF. In nucleotides, the CDR3 is TGTGCCAGCAGCTTAGGTCGGAGCACAGATACGCAGTATTTT.

CDR3 amino acids: CASSLDMVGSPLHF. Written as DNA, the CDR3 is TGTGCCAGCAGCTTAGACATGGTCGGATCACCCCTCCACTTT. The V gene is TRBV7-3, the J gene TRBJ1-6; no clear D gene. Between the trimmed V and J ends, which lost 2 bases and 10 bases, there was a span of 12 bases. Germline values: CDR1 SGHTA, CDR2 FQGTGA. There are 14 residues in the CDR3.

V usage is TRBV6-6 and J usage is TRBJ2-7; weak D call: TRBD2 (6 bases). V lost 7 bases and J 4 bases, leaving 20 bases between the germline ends. Germline V CDR1 and CDR2: MNHNY, SVGAGI (reference sequence). The CDR3 is 15 amino acids. DNA for the CDR3: TGTGCCAGCAAATTTAACCTCGGCGGGGAGTACGAGCAGTACTTC. Translated, it gives CASKFNLGGEYEQYF.

This chain connects TRBV19 to TRBJ1-1; 10 positions agree with TRBD1. V was clipped by 5 bases and J by 4 bases; unmatched bases: 13. Germline CDR1 and CDR2: LNHDA and SQIVND (reference sequence). This CDR3 contains 17 residues. The CDR3 loop is CASSAFPGTGEVTEAFF. CDR3 DNA sequence: TGTGCCAGTAGTGCCTTCCCCGGGACAGGGGAGGTCACTGAAGCTTTCTTT.

The genes are TRBV5-1 and TRBJ1-1; no firm D call. The CDR3 consists of 14 residues. Deletions cut 1 base from V and 0 bases from J, with 7 bases between. Germline V gene data show CDR1 as SGHRS and CDR2 as YFSETQ. Here the CDR3 reads CASSLLRMNTEAFF. The CDR3 nucleotides are TGCGCCAGCAGCTTGTTGAGAATGAACACTGAAGCTTTCTTT.